The 11 T cell receptor beta chains given below trace back to one sample, sequenced in a study of T cell responses to AZD1222 COVID-19 vaccine. Repertoires were generated with immunoSEQ multiplex PCR, while TCRdb's copy carries only in-frame clones and drops some. The table lists 30,000 to 35,000 clones, 70% to 80% of them singletons. Sequencing used peripheral blood, obtained 28 days after the second AZD1222 dose. These receptors all come from an adult who received the AZD1222 COVID-19 vaccine.

This chain connects TRBV7-9 to TRBJ1-1; TRBD1 might be the D (5 bases). The CDR3 loop spans 13 amino acids. Trimming left V 3 bases short and J 0 bases short, with 5 bases between. Germline V gene data show CDR1 as SEHNR and CDR2 as FQNEAQ (reference sequence). The CDR3 region is CASSLTVNTEAFF. The CDR3 DNA reads TGTGCCAGCAGCTTGACAGTGAACACTGAAGCTTTCTTT.

The chain combines TRBV19 with TRBJ2-4; the D gene is possibly TRBD2 (6 bases). The germline V and J ends were trimmed by 4 bases and 9 bases, with 13 bases remaining between them. The CDR3 contains 13 residues. Germline V gene data show CDR1 as LNHDA and CDR2 as SQIVND (reference sequence). The CDR3 region has the DNA TGTGCCAGTAGTACCAGGACCGGGGGCATTCAGTACTTC. Amino acids: CASSTRTGGIQYF. Full variable domain (outside the CDR3, taken from reference TRBV19 and TRBJ2-4): DGGITQSPKYLFRKEGQNVTLSCEQNLNHDAMYWYRQDPGQGLRLIYYSQIVNDFQKGDIAEGYSVSREKKESFPLTVTSAQKNPTAFYLCASSTRTGGIQYFGAGTRLSVL.

J is TRBJ1-2 and V is TRBV5-1; D unclear. Germline V CDR1 and CDR2: SGHRS, YFSETQ. Trimming shortened V by 4 bases and J by 2 bases, and 12 bases separated the two germline ends. CDR3 length: 14 amino acids. Written as DNA, the CDR3 is TGCGCCAGCAGCATGTTTGGCGCAAACTATGGCTACACCTTC. It yields the protein CASSMFGANYGYTF.

Worth noting for this clone: The sample holds other DNA sequences that translate to the same CDR3. The chain employs TRBV6-5 and TRBJ2-1; TRBD1 matches 8 bases. This CDR3 is 13 amino acids long. J gave up 6 bases and V 2 bases, and 0 bases lay outside the gene matches. CDR1 and CDR2 from the germline V gene are MNHEY and SVGAGI. In nucleotides, the CDR3 is TGTGCCAGCAGTTACGACAGGGGCAATGAGCAGTTCTTC. This translates into CASSYDRGNEQFF.

This chain links TRBV2 with TRBJ1-6; D is unclear. The germline V gene has CDR1 SNHLY and CDR2 FYNNEI. V shed 10 bases and J shed 3 bases, with 16 bases lying between them. The CDR3 is 15 amino acids. Here the CDR3 DNA reads TGTGCCACGTTGCTGACCGCGGGCTATAATTCACCCCTCCACTTT. This encodes CATLLTAGYNSPLHF.

This rearrangement joins TRBV19 to TRBJ2-1; 9 bases agree with TRBD2. The CDR3 runs 12 residues. Unmatched junction bases numbered 3, after V lost 5 bases and J lost 10 bases. Germline V gene data show CDR1 as LNHDA and CDR2 as SQIVND (reference sequence). CDR3 in amino acids: CASSPSGREQFF. CDR3 nucleotide sequence: TGTGCCAGTAGTCCCAGCGGGAGGGAGCAGTTCTTC. The full variable domain, its missing parts supplied by reference TRBV19 and TRBJ2-1, is DGGITQSPKYLFRKEGQNVTLSCEQNLNHDAMYWYRQDPGQGLRLIYYSQIVNDFQKGDIAEGYSVSREKKESFPLTVTSAQKNPTAFYLCASSPSGREQFFGPGTRLTVL.

J is TRBJ2-6 and V is TRBV4-1; 8 positions agree with TRBD1. Losses at the gene ends were 0 bases for V and 3 bases for J; bases not matched to a gene: 4. This CDR3 is built from 17 residues. Germline values: CDR1 MGHRA, CDR2 YSYEKL. The CDR3 sequence: CASSQERTGSGANVLTF. The CDR3 nucleotides read TGCGCCAGCAGCCAAGAGAGGACAGGGAGTGGGGCCAACGTCCTGACTTTC.

The J gene is TRBJ2-1, the V gene TRBV5-1; possibly TRBD1 for D (5 bases). V was trimmed by 3 bases and J by 6 bases, leaving 16 bases between them. The CDR3 totals 15 residues. CDR1 is SGHRS and CDR2 is YFSETQ in the germline V gene. CDR3 DNA sequence: TGCGCCAGCAGCTCCGGACAAGGTCGGTCCAATGAGCAGTTCTTC. Translated, it gives CASSSGQGRSNEQFF.

This clone came up once. The chain uses TRBV10-2 and TRBJ2-1; TRBD2 aligns across 7 bases. The CDR3 runs 16 residues. Germline CDR1 WSHSY, CDR2 SAAADI. The V segment lost 0 bases and the J segment 0 bases; nucleotides outside the gene matches: 2. The CDR3 here is CASSESGGSSYNEQFF. The CDR3 DNA follows: TGCGCCAGCAGTGAGTCTGGCGGGAGCTCCTACAATGAGCAGTTCTTC.

The chain has TRBV5-6 and TRBJ2-1; 9 bases are shared with TRBD2. The CDR3 loop spans 14 amino acids. CDR1 and CDR2 (germline): SGHDT, YYEEEE. V was pared by 6 bases and J by 4 bases, with 5 bases of the junction left unmatched. The CDR3 DNA reads as TGTGCCAGCATCGAGGCGGGAGGGTACAATGAGCAGTTCTTC. As protein: CASIEAGGYNEQFF.

The chain recombines TRBV6-5 with TRBJ1-1, with unresolved D. V lost 0 bases and J 8 bases, leaving 13 bases between the germline ends. CDR3 length equals 14 residues. CDR1 is MNHEY, CDR2 SVGAGI, per germline. CDR3 sequence: CASSYSSQNKEAFF. CDR3 DNA: TGTGCCAGCAGTTACTCGAGTCAGAATAAAGAAGCTTTCTTT.